These 17 T cell receptor beta chains originate from one sample sequenced in a study of vaccination and CD4 T cells after COVID-19. Indicated treatment: roughly nine-day PBMC culture with coronavirus spike peptide pools or control peptides (ViraFEST assay). Cultured CD4+ T-cell DNA underwent Oncomine TCR Beta short-read sequencing. One entry per CDR3 protein results from TCRdb running MiXCR on the PCR reads. The sample lists roughly 13,000 distinct CDR3 sequences, 55% to 65% occurring once. These receptors lack a known antigen. The specimen sequenced was CD4+ T cells from blood, cultured in vitro. These receptors originate from a human donor who had recovered from COVID-19.

The J gene is TRBJ1-2, the V gene TRBV4-1; D is possibly TRBD1 (6 bases). This CDR3 contains 15 residues. V lost 2 bases to trimming and J lost 5 bases, with 15 bases between them. Germline V gene sequence: CDR1 MGHRA, CDR2 YSYEKL. CDR3 sequence: CASSQPTGARYGYTF. The DNA for the CDR3 is TGCGCCAGCAGCCAACCCACGGGGGCGAGGTATGGCTACACCTTC.

V gene TRBV20-1 combines with J gene TRBJ2-7, with D possibly matching TRBD1 (5 bases). Germline CDR1 reads DFQATT; CDR2 reads SNEGSKA (reference sequence). The V gene lost 0 bases and the J gene lost 1 base, with 16 bases spanning the gap. CDR3 size: 16 residues. The CDR3 protein is CSARDTQAFPSYEQYF. CDR3 DNA sequence: TGCAGTGCTAGAGATACACAGGCGTTCCCATCCTACGAGCAGTACTTC.

The chain joins TRBV11-1 to TRBJ1-1; D is unclear. The CDR3 has 14 residues. Germline lookup yields CDR1 SGHAT and CDR2 FQDESV (reference sequence). V was trimmed by 1 base and J by 6 bases, leaving 12 bases between them. The CDR3 DNA sequence: TGTGCCAGCAGCTTAGGGGTAGGCCGGGCTGAAGCTTTCTTT. Translating it yields CASSLGVGRAEAFF. Full variable domain (remainder filled in from reference TRBV11-1 and TRBJ1-1): EAEVAQSPRYKITEKSQAVAFWCDPISGHATLYWYRQILGQGPELLVQFQDESVVDDSQLPKDRFSAERLKGVDSTLKIQPAELGDSAMYLCASSLGVGRAEAFFGQGTRLTVV.

The sample holds a few counts of this clonotype. The chain is built from TRBV2 and TRBJ2-5, with TRBD1 identical over 10 bases. V was clipped by 5 bases and J by 4 bases; unmatched bases: 10. CDR1 and CDR2 from the germline V gene are SNHLY and FYNNEI. The CDR3 is 16 amino acids. CDR3 amino acids: CASSRDRGRVRETQYF. The CDR3 region has the DNA TGTGCCAGCAGTAGAGACAGGGGGCGAGTCCGAGAGACCCAGTACTTC. The whole variable domain, remainder taken from reference TRBV2 and TRBJ2-5, is EPEVTQTPSHQVTQMGQEVILRCVPISNHLYFYWYRQILGQKVEFLVSFYNNEISEKSEIFDDQFSVERPDGSNFTLKIRSTKLEDSAMYFCASSRDRGRVRETQYFGPGTRLLVL.

This clonotype occurred a few times. This rearrangement joins TRBV20-1 to TRBJ2-2; 7 nucleotides align to TRBD1. CDR1 is DFQATT, CDR2 SNEGSKA, per germline (reference sequence). V lost 3 bases to trimming and J lost 6 bases; unmatched junction nucleotides: 7. The CDR3 contains 14 residues. The CDR3 nucleotides are TGCAGTGCTAGCTCGCTCAGGGGGTCCGGGGAGCTGTTTTTT. It is translated as CSASSLRGSGELFF.

In DNA form, the CDR3 reads TGTGCCAGCAGTCAAAGGAGCGGTAGCTCCTACAATGAGCAGTTCTTC. It yields the protein CASSQRSGSSYNEQFF. The rearrangement uses TRBV6-1 and TRBJ2-1; D may be TRBD2 (5 bases). This CDR3 spans 16 amino acids. V was shortened by 5 bases and J by 0 bases, with 14 bases between the two germline ends. Germline V CDR1 and CDR2: MNHNS, SASEGT.

This CDR3 is CASKDRSNTGELFF. In DNA form, the CDR3 reads TGTGCCAGTAAGGACAGATCGAACACCGGGGAGCTGTTTTTT. The J gene is TRBJ2-2, the V gene TRBV19; D possibly corresponds to TRBD1 (6 bases). Germline V gene sequence: CDR1 LNHDA, CDR2 SQIVND (reference sequence). The CDR3 consists of 14 residues. Trimming removed 7 bases at V and 0 bases at J, with 9 bases between.

The chain links TRBV30 to TRBJ1-2, with D possibly TRBD1 on 5 matching bases. In germline, CDR1 is GTSNPN, CDR2 SVGIG (reference sequence). Trimming pared 7 bases from V and 8 bases from J, leaving 23 bases between. The CDR3 runs 14 residues. The DNA of the CDR3 is TGTGCCTCCGCAGCGGGCCGCAGGGAGAAGGGCTACACCTTC. As protein: CASAAGRREKGYTF. The whole variable domain, filled in from reference TRBV30 and TRBJ1-2, reads SQTIHQWPATLVQPVGSPLSLECTVEGTSNPNLYWYRQAAGRGLQLLFYSVGIGQISSEVPQNLSASRPQDRQFILSSKKLLLSDSGFYLCASAAGRREKGYTFGSGTRLTVV.

The chain recombines TRBV29-1 with TRBJ1-2, with no clear D. CDR3 size: 12 residues. Trimming cost V 4 bases and J 3 bases, with 9 bases left between them. Germline CDR1 is SQVTM and CDR2 is ANQGSEA. In DNA, the CDR3 is TGCAGCGTTGGCAAAAGTGACTATGGCTACACCTTC. The encoded protein is CSVGKSDYGYTF.

The V and J genes are TRBV28 and TRBJ1-1, with D hard to call. The CDR3 runs 13 residues. The V gene lost 5 bases and the J gene lost 1 base, with 8 bases spanning the gap. Looked up from germline, CDR1 is MDHEN and CDR2 is SYDVKM. The CDR3 coding sequence is TGTGCCAGCAGTGAAAGATCGAACACTGAAGCTTTCTTT. It translates to CASSERSNTEAFF.

V is TRBV6-5 and J is TRBJ2-7; TRBD1 aligns across 7 bases. Germline V gene sequence: CDR1 MNHEY, CDR2 SVGAGI. V trimming: 4 bases; J trimming: 4 bases; junction bases outside the gene matches: 4. This CDR3 has 13 amino acids. CDR3 amino acids: CASSFRQGYEQYF. The DNA of the CDR3 is TGTGCCAGCAGTTTCCGACAGGGATACGAGCAGTACTTC.

The chain couples TRBV20-1 to TRBJ2-7; maybe TRBD1 (6 bases). V was clipped by 0 bases and J by 2 bases, with 20 bases between them. The germline V gene has CDR1 DFQATT and CDR2 SNEGSKA (reference sequence). The CDR3 spans 17 residues. Here the CDR3 reads CSARDLGPQGPTYEQYF. The CDR3, as DNA: TGCAGTGCTAGAGATCTTGGCCCGCAGGGGCCGACCTACGAGCAGTACTTC.

The chain has TRBV4-2 and TRBJ1-1; unclear D gene. The CDR3 contains 14 residues. Germline V lookup: CDR1 LGHNA, CDR2 YNFKEQ. The V gene lost 0 bases and the J gene lost 4 bases, with 9 bases spanning the gap. CDR3 sequence: CASSQDYPGTEAFF. CDR3 DNA: TGTGCCAGCAGCCAAGATTACCCTGGCACTGAAGCTTTCTTT.

This chain links TRBV25-1 with TRBJ2-3; perhaps TRBD2 as D (7 bases). This CDR3 has 16 residues. Per the germline V gene, CDR1 is MGHDK and CDR2 is SYGVNS. V lost 3 bases, J lost 3 bases, and 16 bases lay in between. The CDR3 spells CASSEGTGRGTDTQYF. DNA of the CDR3: TGTGCCAGCAGTGAGGGGACGGGGAGGGGGACAGATACGCAGTATTTT. Based on the CDR3 plus reference TRBV25-1 and TRBJ2-3, the full variable domain is EADIYQTPRYLVIGTGKKITLECSQTMGHDKMYWYQQDPGMELHLIHYSYGVNSTEKGDLSSESTVSRIRTEHFPLTLESARPSHTSQYLCASSEGTGRGTDTQYFGPGTRLTVL.

In this sample, this clonotype turned up once. V and J are TRBV6-1 and TRBJ2-5; D gene ambiguous. CDR3 length: 17 residues. V dropped 1 base and J dropped 2 bases, with 17 bases sitting between them. CDR1 is MNHNS and CDR2 is SASEGT in the germline V gene. CDR3 coding DNA: TGTGCCAGCAGTGAAGTAACACACCCTGCACTACAAGAGACCCAGTACTTC. Its translation is CASSEVTHPALQETQYF.

The chain combines TRBV7-2 with TRBJ2-7; perhaps TRBD2 as D (6 bases). The CDR3 loop spans 15 amino acids. Trimming removed 7 bases at V and 4 bases at J, with 20 bases between. Germline V gives CDR1 SGHTA, CDR2 FQGNSA. The CDR3 DNA reads TGTGCCAGCAAGGCTTTACCCTTAGCGGATTACGAGCAGTACTTC. Translating gives CASKALPLADYEQYF.

The chain links TRBV18 to TRBJ1-3; unclear D gene. Germline CDR1 is KGHSH and CDR2 is LQKENI. Trimming removed 4 bases from V and 5 bases from J, with 9 bases in between. The CDR3 is made up of 13 amino acids. The CDR3 DNA reads TGTGCCAGCTCACAGGCCGATCGAAACACCATATATTTT. This translates into CASSQADRNTIYF.